This T cell receptor beta chain is drawn from a study of cytomegalovirus exposure and HLA in healthy donors. As for the study in general: Among the approximately 400 genotyped donors, 70% to 90% were placed in the Caucasian-associated ancestry cluster. General observations from the study: V- and J-gene trimming of TCR beta was linked (in a later analysis) to a missense DCLRE1C variant. As a later analysis revealed, most CMV-associated TCR beta chains appeared HLA-restricted.

The count of this clone is one. Its antigen is not identified. In the PCR, 60 Vbeta and 13 Jbeta primers were used. Repertoires were generated with immunoSEQ multiplex PCR, while TCRdb's copy carries only in-frame clones and drops some. Here the sample spans around 60,000 clones, around 75% being singletons. The CDR3 totals 16 residues. The junction had 4 bases not matched to a gene; V was cut back by 4 bases and J by 2 bases. Germline CDR1 SGHNT, CDR2 YYREEE (reference sequence). The V gene is TRBV5-4, the J gene TRBJ2-5; 14 bases are a match to TRBD2. The sequence was obtained from a man in his fifties or sixties in good health and CMV-seropositive. Sequenced: PBMCs. The CDR3 DNA follows: TGTGCCAGCAGCCCTGGACTAGCGGGGGGACAAGAGACCCAGTACTTC. This sequence encodes CASSPGLAGGQETQYF.